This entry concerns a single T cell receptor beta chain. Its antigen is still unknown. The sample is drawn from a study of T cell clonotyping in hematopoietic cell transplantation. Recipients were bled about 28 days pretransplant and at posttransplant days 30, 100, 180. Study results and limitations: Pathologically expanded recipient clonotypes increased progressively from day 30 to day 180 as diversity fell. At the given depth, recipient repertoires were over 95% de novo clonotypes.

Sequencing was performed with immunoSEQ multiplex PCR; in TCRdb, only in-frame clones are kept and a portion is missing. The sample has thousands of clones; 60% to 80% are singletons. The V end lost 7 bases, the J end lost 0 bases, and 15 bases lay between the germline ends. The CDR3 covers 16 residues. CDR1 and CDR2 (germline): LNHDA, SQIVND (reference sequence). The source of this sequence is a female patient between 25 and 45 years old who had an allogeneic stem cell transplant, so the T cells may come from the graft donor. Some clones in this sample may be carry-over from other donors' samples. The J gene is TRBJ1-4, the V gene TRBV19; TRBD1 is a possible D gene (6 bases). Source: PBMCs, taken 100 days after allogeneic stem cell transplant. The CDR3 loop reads CASIRTVSTTNEKLFF. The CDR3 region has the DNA TGTGCCAGTATAAGGACAGTATCCACAACTAATGAAAAACTGTTTTTT.